This T cell receptor beta chain was observed in a study of CD4 T cells in relation to SARS-CoV-2 and coronaviruses. On this clone: No antigen is known for it.

Before the COVID-19 pandemic, during about 2011-2019, CD4+ T cells were taken from unexposed donors. After nine to ten days of culture, CD4+ T cells were isolated. The CDR3 loop spans 15 amino acids. Trimming took 5 bases from V and 5 from J; bases not matched to a gene: 9. Germline values: CDR1 SGHAT, CDR2 FQNNGV. The repertoire was sequenced with immunoSEQ multiplex PCR; TCRdb's copy has only in-frame clones and lacks some. There are around 25,000 clones in the sample; 73% occur only once, and 20% to 25% lies in the top ten. The study, taken as a whole, reports: Compared with monoreactive clones, crossreactive clones showed significantly weaker SARS-CoV-2 expansion.

Sequences were obtained from CD4+ T cells from PBMCs, cultured in vitro. The rearrangement joins TRBV11-2 to TRBJ2-1; 7 bases match TRBD2. The clonotype originates from a human donor in good health. This CDR3 reads CASSRLSGRNNEQFF. The CDR3 DNA is TGTGCCAGCAGCCGACTTAGCGGGCGTAACAATGAGCAGTTCTTC. The full variable domain, completed using reference TRBV11-2 and TRBJ2-1, is EAGVAQSPRYKIIEKRQSVAFWCNPISGHATLYWYQQILGQGPKLLIQFQNNGVVDDSQLPKDRFSAERLKGVDSTLKIQPAKLEDSAVYLCASSRLSGRNNEQFFGPGTRLTVL.